This TCR beta chain was sequenced for a study of blood T cell repertoires in COVID-19. Whole-study context: Sample material is recorded as cDNA or gDNA derived from T cells, B-cell-depleted T cells, or PBMCs.

V lost 6 bases to trimming and J lost 8 bases, with 16 bases between them. The CDR3 runs to 13 residues. Germline V gene sequence: CDR1 SNHLY, CDR2 FYNNEI. The method was immunoSEQ multiplex PCR; TCRdb's version includes in-frame clones alone and lacks a portion of them. Of approximately 220,000 clones listed, 83% are singletons. The clonotype originates from a woman between 45 and 65 years old with acute or convalescent COVID-19. Sequences were obtained from peripheral blood. The rearrangement uses TRBV2 and TRBJ2-5; D not certain. DNA for the CDR3: TGTGCCAGCAGCCCCGAACAGACCACCACCCAGTACTTC. Translation gives CASSPEQTTTQYF.